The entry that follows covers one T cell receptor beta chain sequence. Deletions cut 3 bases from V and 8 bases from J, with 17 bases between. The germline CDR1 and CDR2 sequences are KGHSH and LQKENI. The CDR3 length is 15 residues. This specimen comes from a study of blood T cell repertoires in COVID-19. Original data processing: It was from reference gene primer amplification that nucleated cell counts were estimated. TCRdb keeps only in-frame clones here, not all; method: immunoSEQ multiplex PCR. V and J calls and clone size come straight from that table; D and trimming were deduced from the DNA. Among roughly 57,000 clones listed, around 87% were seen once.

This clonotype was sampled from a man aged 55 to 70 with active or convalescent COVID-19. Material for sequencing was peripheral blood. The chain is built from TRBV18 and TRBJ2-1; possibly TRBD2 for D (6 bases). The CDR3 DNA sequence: TGTGCCAGCTCACCCCTTGGGACTTCAGGCTATGAGCAGTTCTTC. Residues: CASSPLGTSGYEQFF.